This entry lists 23 T cell receptor beta chains sequenced from one sample in a study of shared clonotypes between healthy human individuals. Sequencing was performed with immunoSEQ multiplex PCR; in TCRdb, only in-frame clones are kept and a portion is missing. The sample carries a few million clones, over 85% recorded once. Sequencing input: naive CD4+ T cells sorted from blood. Subset: CD45RA+ positively selected. Receptor source: a man in his late teens or twenties in good health.

The chain is built from TRBV5-4 and TRBJ2-5; D is possibly TRBD2 (8 bases). Germline V CDR1 and CDR2: SGHNT, YYREEE (reference sequence). Trimming stripped 4 bases from V and 4 bases from J, with 23 bases between. The CDR3 loop spans 17 amino acids. The CDR3 is CASSPGGGGQVRETQYF. The DNA of the CDR3 is TGTGCCAGCAGCCCGGGGGGGGGAGGACAGGTCAGAGAGACCCAGTACTTC.

The genes are TRBV9 and TRBJ2-7; 7 bases are shared with TRBD1. CDR3 length equals 14 residues. Losses at the gene ends were 3 bases for V and 3 bases for J; bases not matched to a gene: 6. Germline V gives CDR1 SGDLS, CDR2 YYNGEE. The CDR3 DNA follows: TGTGCCAGCAGCGCTGGGACAGAGCGCTACGAGCAGTACTTC. Translating gives CASSAGTERYEQYF.

This chain links TRBV6-5 with TRBJ1-1; TRBD1 might be the D (6 bases). The V end was cut by 2 bases, the J end by 1 base, with 8 bases between. Germline V CDR1 and CDR2: MNHEY, SVGAGI. This CDR3 spans 14 amino acids. The CDR3 loop is CASSYGQSNTEAFF. The DNA for the CDR3 is TGTGCCAGCAGTTACGGACAGTCGAACACTGAAGCTTTCTTT.

The genes are TRBV28 and TRBJ1-5; unclear D gene. The CDR3 sequence is 10 residues long. From germline, CDR1 is MDHEN and CDR2 SYDVKM. V lost 5 bases, J lost 9 bases, and 5 bases lay in between. The CDR3 reads CASSHRPQHF. The CDR3 DNA reads TGTGCCAGCAGTCATAGGCCCCAGCATTTT.

The V gene is TRBV25-1, the J gene TRBJ1-4, with D possibly TRBD1 on 6 matching bases. This CDR3 is 15 amino acids long. Trimming left V 3 bases short and J 8 bases short, with 16 bases between. CDR1 MGHDK and CDR2 SYGVNS come from the germline V gene. The CDR3 DNA is TGTGCCAGCAGTGACAACAGGGTTTTTAAAGAAAAACTGTTTTTT. This translates into CASSDNRVFKEKLFF.

This chain joins TRBV5-6 and TRBJ2-1; D is possibly TRBD2 (6 bases). The CDR3 loop spans 17 amino acids. V dropped 0 bases and J dropped 6 bases, with 19 bases sitting between them. Per germline, CDR1 SGHDT and CDR2 YYEEEE. CDR3 region: CASSLANRLAETNEQFF. CDR3 nucleotide sequence: TGTGCCAGCAGCTTGGCCAACCGATTAGCGGAGACCAATGAGCAGTTCTTC.

In this sample, this clone turned up once. The chain carries TRBV5-1 and TRBJ1-6; weak D call: TRBD1 (5 bases). Germline CDR1 reads SGHRS; CDR2 reads YFSETQ. Trimming took off 0 bases at V and 3 bases at J, with 7 bases between the two ends. The CDR3 loop spans 15 amino acids. The CDR3 sequence is CASSLGGGYNSPLHF. The CDR3 coding sequence is TGCGCCAGCAGCTTGGGGGGCGGCTATAATTCACCCCTCCACTTT.

CDR3 in amino acids: CASSLQGPNTEAFF. In nucleotides, the CDR3 is TGTGCCAGTAGTCTACAGGGGCCGAACACTGAAGCTTTCTTT. The chain is built from TRBV19 and TRBJ1-1; 7 bases are a match to TRBD1. After removal of 5 bases from V and 1 base from J, the junction contained 4 bases not matched to a gene. The CDR3 loop spans 14 amino acids. Germline values: CDR1 LNHDA, CDR2 SQIVND (reference sequence).

The V call is TRBV7-8, the J call TRBJ2-5; TRBD2 matches at 12 bases. The CDR3 consists of 16 residues. V dropped 3 bases and J dropped 1; count of bases not matched to a gene: 3. CDR1 and CDR2 (germline): SGHVS, FQNEAQ. CDR3 residues: CASSFGTSGFQETQYF. As DNA, the CDR3 is TGTGCCAGCAGCTTCGGGACTAGCGGGTTCCAAGAGACCCAGTACTTC.

V is TRBV19 and J is TRBJ1-5, with D unresolved. The V end lost 4 bases, the J end lost 6 bases, and 19 bases lay between the germline ends. The CDR3 consists of 16 residues. Germline CDR1 is LNHDA and CDR2 is SQIVND (reference sequence). CDR3 region: CASSSWTARVSQPQHF. CDR3 DNA: TGTGCCAGTAGTAGCTGGACGGCGCGGGTAAGTCAGCCCCAGCATTTT.

The genes are TRBV7-9 and TRBJ2-2; no clear D gene. Germline CDR1 and CDR2: SEHNR and FQNEAQ (reference sequence). The length of the CDR3 is 17 residues. V gave up 0 bases and J gave up 2 bases, with 13 bases separating them. The CDR3 spells CASSLAFFELNTGELFF. The DNA for the CDR3 is TGTGCCAGCAGCTTAGCCTTTTTCGAATTAAACACCGGGGAGCTGTTTTTT. Based on the CDR3 plus reference TRBV7-9 and TRBJ2-2, the full variable domain is DTGVSQNPRHKITKRGQNVTFRCDPISEHNRLYWYRQTLGQGPEFLTYFQNEAQLEKSRLLSDRFSAERPKGSFSTLEIQRTEQGDSAMYLCASSLAFFELNTGELFFGEGSRLTVL.

A word on this clone: Other nucleotide sequences in the sample specify the same CDR3. The rearrangement joins TRBV5-1 to TRBJ2-3; D is perhaps TRBD1 or TRBD2 (5 bases each). CDR1 SGHRS and CDR2 YFSETQ come from the germline V gene. CDR3 length: 13 amino acids. Trimming removed 4 bases at V and 2 bases at J, with 8 bases between. Here the CDR3 reads CASSVGTTDTQYF. The CDR3 region has the DNA TGCGCCAGCAGCGTAGGGACCACAGATACGCAGTATTTT.

The CDR3 here is CASNEASGGKTQYF. In DNA form, the CDR3 reads TGTGCCAGTAACGAGGCTAGCGGGGGGAAGACCCAGTACTTC. V and J are TRBV19 and TRBJ2-5; 11 nucleotides line up with TRBD2. V gave up 7 bases and J gave up 6 bases; unmatched junction bases: 7. The CDR3 consists of 14 residues. In germline, CDR1 is LNHDA, CDR2 SQIVND (reference sequence). Complete variable domain (other parts from reference TRBV19 and TRBJ2-5): DGGITQSPKYLFRKEGQNVTLSCEQNLNHDAMYWYRQDPGQGLRLIYYSQIVNDFQKGDIAEGYSVSREKKESFPLTVTSAQKNPTAFYLCASNEASGGKTQYFGPGTRLLVL.

The chain links TRBV10-3 to TRBJ1-1; TRBD1 is a possible D gene (5 bases). CDR3 length: 16 residues. V lost 4 bases, J lost 4 bases, and 19 bases lay in between. The germline gives CDR1 ENHRY, CDR2 SYGVKD. The CDR3 here is CAISANWDWVGTEAFF. For the CDR3, the DNA is TGTGCCATCAGTGCGAATTGGGACTGGGTGGGCACTGAAGCTTTCTTT.

Remarks on this clone: Other DNA sequences in the sample encode the same CDR3. This chain links TRBV6-1 with TRBJ1-6; no firm D call. The CDR3 is 14 residues long. Germline V lookup: CDR1 MNHNS, CDR2 SASEGT. The V end lost 6 bases, the J end lost 0 bases, and 6 bases lay between the germline ends. Here the CDR3 reads CASSGSSYNSPLHF. The CDR3 DNA sequence: TGTGCCAGCAGCGGGAGCTCCTATAATTCACCCCTCCACTTT.

This chain connects TRBV5-6 to TRBJ1-1, with a tentative D call TRBD1 (6 bases). The V gene lost 0 bases and the J gene lost 5 bases, with 17 bases spanning the gap. Looked up from germline, CDR1 is SGHDT and CDR2 is YYEEEE. This CDR3 is built from 16 residues. CDR3 sequence reads: CASSLGSGRGWTEAFF. The CDR3 DNA follows: TGTGCCAGCAGCTTGGGGTCAGGTAGGGGGTGGACTGAAGCTTTCTTT.

This sequence joins TRBV30 and TRBJ1-5, with a possible D match to TRBD1 (5 bases). CDR1 is GTSNPN and CDR2 is SVGIG in the germline V gene (reference sequence). CDR3 length equals 13 residues. V was pared by 2 bases and J by 5 bases, with 10 bases between. In DNA form, the CDR3 reads TGTGCCTGGAGTCGGGGGTCGGATCAGCCCCAGCATTTT. This codes for CAWSRGSDQPQHF.

The genes are TRBV7-2 and TRBJ1-1; D remains unclear. This CDR3 region has 13 residues. With 1 base removed from V and 6 bases from J, the gap between germline ends came to 9 bases. Germline V gene sequence: CDR1 SGHTA, CDR2 FQGNSA. The CDR3 region has the DNA TGTGCCAGCAGCTTAGGGTATGGGCCTGAAGCTTTCTTT. Residues: CASSLGYGPEAFF.

This clone was detected only once. The chain uses TRBV18 and TRBJ2-5; the D is unclear. The germline CDR1 and CDR2 sequences are KGHSH and LQKENI. The CDR3 is 14 amino acids. The germline V and J ends were trimmed by 3 bases and 0 bases, with 8 bases remaining between them. The CDR3 spells CASSPVRYQETQYF. The CDR3 DNA sequence: TGTGCCAGCTCACCTGTAAGGTACCAAGAGACCCAGTACTTC.

The gene calls are TRBV30 and TRBJ2-7; D is possibly TRBD2 (5 bases). The V gene's germline CDR1 is GTSNPN and CDR2 SVGIG (reference sequence). The CDR3 is 13 residues long. Trimming removed 3 bases from V and 2 bases from J, with 11 bases in between. CDR3 sequence (DNA): TGTGCCTGGAGCGGGAACCCAGCCTACGAGCAGTACTTC. This gives the protein CAWSGNPAYEQYF.

This chain joins TRBV6-1 and TRBJ2-3; D remains unclear. Trimming took 2 bases from V and 4 from J, leaving 4 bases between them. The CDR3 totals 12 residues. CDR1 is MNHNS and CDR2 is SASEGT in the germline V gene. In DNA form, the CDR3 reads TGTGCCAGCAGTGAATTCCCAGATACGCAGTATTTT. Translation: CASSEFPDTQYF.

This chain uses TRBV19 with TRBJ1-1; D is uncertain. Between the trimmed V and J ends, which lost 5 bases and 2 bases, there was a span of 9 bases. CDR3 length equals 13 residues. Germline V gives CDR1 LNHDA, CDR2 SQIVND (reference sequence). The DNA for the CDR3 is TGTGCCAGTAGTCCGGGGATAAACACTGAAGCTTTCTTT. Encoded protein: CASSPGINTEAFF. Variable domain in full (rest from reference TRBV19 and TRBJ1-1): DGGITQSPKYLFRKEGQNVTLSCEQNLNHDAMYWYRQDPGQGLRLIYYSQIVNDFQKGDIAEGYSVSREKKESFPLTVTSAQKNPTAFYLCASSPGINTEAFFGQGTRLTVV.

The chain has TRBV7-8 and TRBJ1-5, with TRBD1 as a possible D gene (5 bases). V lost 8 bases and J 2 bases, leaving 16 bases between the germline ends. CDR3 length: 15 amino acids. The V gene's germline CDR1 is SGHVS and CDR2 FQNEAQ. The CDR3 here is CASCVLGDRNQPQHF. The CDR3 region has the DNA TGTGCCAGCTGCGTATTGGGGGATCGCAATCAGCCCCAGCATTTT. Supplemented by reference TRBV7-8 and TRBJ1-5, the full variable domain reads GAGVSQSPRYKVAKRGQDVALRCDPISGHVSLFWYQQALGQGPEFLTYFQNEAQLDKSGLPSDRFFAERPEGSVSTLKIQRTQQEDSAVYLCASCVLGDRNQPQHFGDGTRLSIL.